This TCR beta chain is drawn from a study of OX40 agonist ivuxolimab in advanced cancers. Study findings and constraints: Blood T cells, both CD4+ and CD8+, expanded clonally by week 6 at 0.1 to 3.0 mg/kg. On average, a greater number of expanded clones characterised CD8+ T cells relative to CD4+.

This CDR3 comprises 15 residues. Germline loops: CDR1 SNHLY, CDR2 FYNNEI. Trimming stripped 8 bases from V and 6 bases from J, with 20 bases between. Some clones are missing from TCRdb's copy, which holds only in-frame ones; the method was immunoSEQ multiplex PCR. The sample includes fewer than 90,000 clones, approximately 89% of them seen just once. Remarks on this clone: Its antigen is still unknown.

The chain employs TRBV2 and TRBJ1-5; D is perhaps TRBD1 (5 bases). The sequence was collected from an adult with an advanced solid tumor such as melanoma, head and neck, liver or kidney cancer. Sequenced material: CD4+ or CD8+ T cells sorted from blood, taken in a trial of the OX40 agonist ivuxolimab. The CDR3 region is CASGSGTSYGQPQHF. CDR3 nucleotides: TGTGCCAGCGGGTCCGGGACTTCCTACGGTCAGCCCCAGCATTTT.